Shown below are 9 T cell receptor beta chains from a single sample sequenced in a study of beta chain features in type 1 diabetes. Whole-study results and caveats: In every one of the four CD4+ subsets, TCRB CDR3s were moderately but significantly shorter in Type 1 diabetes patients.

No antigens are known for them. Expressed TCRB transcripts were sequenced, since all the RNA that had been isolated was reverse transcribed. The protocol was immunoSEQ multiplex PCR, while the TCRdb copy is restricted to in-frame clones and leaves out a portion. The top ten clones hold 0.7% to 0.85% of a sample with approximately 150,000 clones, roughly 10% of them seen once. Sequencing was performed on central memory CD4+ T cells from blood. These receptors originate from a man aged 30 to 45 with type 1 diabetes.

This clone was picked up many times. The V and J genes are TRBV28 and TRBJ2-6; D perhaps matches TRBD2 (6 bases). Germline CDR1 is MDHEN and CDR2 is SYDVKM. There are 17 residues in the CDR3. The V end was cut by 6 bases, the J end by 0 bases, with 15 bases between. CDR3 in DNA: TGTGCCAGCAGGGCGGGGCTACGCTACTCTGGGGCCAACGTCCTGACTTTC. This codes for CASRAGLRYSGANVLTF.

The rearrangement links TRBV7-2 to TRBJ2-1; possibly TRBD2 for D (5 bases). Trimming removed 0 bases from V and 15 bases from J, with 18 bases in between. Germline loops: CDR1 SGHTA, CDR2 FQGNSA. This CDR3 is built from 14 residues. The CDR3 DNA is TGTGCCAGCAGCTTAGCCACAGCATCCCGAGGGCGGTTCTTC. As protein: CASSLATASRGRFF.

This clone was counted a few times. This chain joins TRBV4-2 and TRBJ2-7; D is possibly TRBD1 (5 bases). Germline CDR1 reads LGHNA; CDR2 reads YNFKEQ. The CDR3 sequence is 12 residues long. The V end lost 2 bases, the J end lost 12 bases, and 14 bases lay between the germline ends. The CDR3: CASSQNRRYLYF. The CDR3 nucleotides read TGTGCCAGCAGCCAAAACAGGCGGTACTTGTACTTC.

The CDR3 sequence is CSGGGTEAFF. The CDR3 DNA is TGCAGCGGGGGGGGCACTGAAGCTTTCTTT. The chain links TRBV29-1 to TRBJ1-1, with D tentatively TRBD1 (5 bases). V was trimmed by 7 bases and J by 4 bases, leaving 7 bases between them. The CDR3 is made up of 10 amino acids. Germline V gives CDR1 SQVTM, CDR2 ANQGSEA.

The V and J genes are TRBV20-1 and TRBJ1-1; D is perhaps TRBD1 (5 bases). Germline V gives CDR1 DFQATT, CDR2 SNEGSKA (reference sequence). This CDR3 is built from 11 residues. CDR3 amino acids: CRGLAGTEAFF. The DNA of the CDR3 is TGCAGGGGACTAGCGGGGACTGAAGCTTTCTTT.

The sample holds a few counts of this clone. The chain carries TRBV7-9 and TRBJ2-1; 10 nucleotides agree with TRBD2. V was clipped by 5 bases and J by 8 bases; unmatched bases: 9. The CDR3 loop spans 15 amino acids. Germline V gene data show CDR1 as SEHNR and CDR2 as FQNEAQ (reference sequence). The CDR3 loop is CASSPFGAGGDEQFF. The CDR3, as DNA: TGTGCCAGCAGCCCATTTGGAGCGGGGGGGGATGAGCAGTTCTTC.

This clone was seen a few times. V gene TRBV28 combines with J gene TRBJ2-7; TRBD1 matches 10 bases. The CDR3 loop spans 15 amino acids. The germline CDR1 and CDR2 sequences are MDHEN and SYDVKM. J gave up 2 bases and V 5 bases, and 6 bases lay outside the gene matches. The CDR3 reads CASSLLGTGAYEQYF. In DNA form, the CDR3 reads TGTGCCAGCAGTCTCCTCGGGACAGGGGCCTACGAGCAGTACTTC.

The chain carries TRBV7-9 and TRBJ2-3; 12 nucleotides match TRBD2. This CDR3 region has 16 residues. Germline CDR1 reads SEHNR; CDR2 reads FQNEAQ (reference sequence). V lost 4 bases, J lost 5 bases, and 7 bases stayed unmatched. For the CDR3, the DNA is TGTGCCAGCAGCTCTCAACTAGCGGGGGGTGGAGATACGCAGTATTTT. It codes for CASSSQLAGGGDTQYF. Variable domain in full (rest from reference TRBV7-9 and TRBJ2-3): DTGVSQNPRHKITKRGQNVTFRCDPISEHNRLYWYRQTLGQGPEFLTYFQNEAQLEKSRLLSDRFSAERPKGSFSTLEIQRTEQGDSAMYLCASSSQLAGGGDTQYFGPGTRLTVL.

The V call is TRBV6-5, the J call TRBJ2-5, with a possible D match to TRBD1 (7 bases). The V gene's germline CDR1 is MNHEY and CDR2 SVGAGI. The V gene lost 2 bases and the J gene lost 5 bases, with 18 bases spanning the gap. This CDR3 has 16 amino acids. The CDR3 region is CASSYGRTGREETQYF. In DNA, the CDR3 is TGTGCCAGCAGTTACGGGAGGACAGGCAGAGAGGAGACCCAGTACTTC.